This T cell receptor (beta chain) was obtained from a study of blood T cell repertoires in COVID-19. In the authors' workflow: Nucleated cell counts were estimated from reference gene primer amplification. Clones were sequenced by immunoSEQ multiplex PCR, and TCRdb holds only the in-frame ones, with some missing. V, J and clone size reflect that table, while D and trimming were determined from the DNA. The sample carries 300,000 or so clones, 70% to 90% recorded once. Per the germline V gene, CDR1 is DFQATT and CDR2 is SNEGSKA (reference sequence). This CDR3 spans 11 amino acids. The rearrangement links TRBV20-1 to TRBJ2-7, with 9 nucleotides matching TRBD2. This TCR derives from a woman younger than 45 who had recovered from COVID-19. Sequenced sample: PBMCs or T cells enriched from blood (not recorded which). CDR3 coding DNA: TGCAGCGCGGCTAGCGGGGACGAGCAGTACTTC. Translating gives CSAASGDEQYF.